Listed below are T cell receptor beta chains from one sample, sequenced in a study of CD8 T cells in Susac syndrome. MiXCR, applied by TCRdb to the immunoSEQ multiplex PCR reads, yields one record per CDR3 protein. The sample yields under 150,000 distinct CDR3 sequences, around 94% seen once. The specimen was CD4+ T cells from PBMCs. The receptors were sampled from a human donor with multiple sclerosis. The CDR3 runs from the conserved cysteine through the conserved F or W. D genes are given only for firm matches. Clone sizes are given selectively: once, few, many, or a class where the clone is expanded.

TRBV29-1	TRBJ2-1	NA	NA	CSVARVYNEQFF	TGCAGCGTTGCCAGGGTGTACAATGAGCAGTTCTTC
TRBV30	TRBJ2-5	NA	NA	CAWKSKVQETQYF	TGTGCCTGGAAATCAAAAGTCCAAGAGACCCAGTACTTC
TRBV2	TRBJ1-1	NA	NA	CASSEGSLNTEAFF	TGTGCCAGCAGTGAGGGCAGTTTGAACACTGAAGCTTTCTTT
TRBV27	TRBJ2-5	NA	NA	CASSFGAGLAETQYF	TGTGCCAGCAGTTTTGGGGCAGGGTTGGCAGAGACCCAGTACTTC
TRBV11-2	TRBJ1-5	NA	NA	CASSLGSGFGQPQHF	TGTGCCAGCAGCTTAGGTTCAGGTTTCGGTCAGCCCCAGCATTTT
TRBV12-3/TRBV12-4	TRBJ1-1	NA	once	CASSYPTAVNTEAFF	TGTGCCAGCAGTTACCCAACGGCCGTGAACACTGAAGCTTTCTTT
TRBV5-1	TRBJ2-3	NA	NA	CAGRFSSTDTQYF	TGCGCCGGACGTTTCTCTAGCACAGATACGCAGTATTTT
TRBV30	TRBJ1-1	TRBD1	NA	CACPAGGQMNTEAFF	TGTGCCTGCCCTGCAGGGGGCCAGATGAACACTGAAGCTTTCTTT
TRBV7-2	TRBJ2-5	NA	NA	CASSPWGGKETQYF	TGTGCCAGCAGCCCGTGGGGCGGAAAAGAGACCCAGTACTTC
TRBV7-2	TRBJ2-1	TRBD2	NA	CASSAPGTSGGRSYNEQFF	TGTGCCAGCAGCGCGCCCGGGACTAGCGGGGGCAGATCCTACAATGAGCAGTTCTTC
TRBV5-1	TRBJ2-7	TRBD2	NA	CASSRLAGGHPYEQYF	TGCGCCAGCAGTCGTCTAGCGGGAGGTCATCCCTACGAGCAGTACTTC
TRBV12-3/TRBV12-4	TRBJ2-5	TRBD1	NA	CASSRSQGARETQYF	TGTGCCAGCAGTCGTTCTCAGGGGGCACGGGAGACCCAGTACTTC
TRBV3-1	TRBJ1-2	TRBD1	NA	CASSQVNRGHGYTF	TGTGCCAGCAGCCAAGTAAACAGGGGGCATGGCTACACCTTC
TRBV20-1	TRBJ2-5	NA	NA	CSATPGTSQETQYF	TGCAGTGCTACCCCTGGGACAAGCCAAGAGACCCAGTACTTC
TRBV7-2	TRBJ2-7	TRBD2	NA	CASSLGLRYEQYF	TGTGCCAGCAGCCTGGGACTACGCTACGAGCAGTACTTC